One and the same sample provided the 18 T cell receptor beta chains below, sequenced in a study of T cells in localized non-small cell lung cancer. The data were produced by immunoSEQ multiplex PCR, yet TCRdb's version contains in-frame clones alone and is incomplete. The table has tens of thousands of clones, just under 80% seen once. Material: peripheral blood, obtained before any cancer treatment. These receptors came from a male donor aged 60 or over with stage II squamous cell lung carcinoma.

This clone came up a few times. The V call is TRBV15, the J call TRBJ2-2; 9 bases match TRBD1. The V gene's germline CDR1 is LNHNV and CDR2 YYDKDF (reference sequence). The CDR3 covers 16 residues. J lost 6 bases, V lost 1 base, and 6 bases had no gene match. CDR3 sequence reads: CATSRVGTGISGELFF. In DNA, the CDR3 is TGTGCCACCAGCAGAGTGGGGACAGGGATATCCGGGGAGCTGTTTTTT.

The chain employs TRBV6-1 and TRBJ2-5; no firm D call. The last part of the DNA fits TRBJ2-7 better; the J call may be wrong. The germline V gene has CDR1 MNHNS and CDR2 SASEGT. This CDR3 contains 14 residues. The CDR3 loop reads CASKSTPSSYEQYF. In DNA, the CDR3 is TGTGCCAGCAAATCGACACCTAGCTCCTACGAGCAGTACTTC.

The V call is TRBV7-3, the J call TRBJ2-2; D ambiguous. There are 16 residues in the CDR3. Trimming took off 2 bases at V and 2 bases at J, with 12 bases between the two ends. Germline V CDR1 and CDR2: SGHTA, FQGTGA. The CDR3 nucleotides read TGTGCCAGCAGCTTAGTCGGATCGAGAAACACCGGGGAGCTGTTTTTT. Translated: CASSLVGSRNTGELFF. The full variable domain, in which reference TRBV7-3 and TRBJ2-2 provide the parts outside the CDR3, is GAGVSQTPSNKVTEKGKYVELRCDPISGHTALYWYRQSLGQGPEFLIYFQGTGAADDSGLPNDRFFAVRPEGSVSTLKIQRTERGDSAVYLCASSLVGSRNTGELFFGEGSRLTVL.

The chain is built from TRBV5-1 and TRBJ2-5; weak D call: TRBD2 (6 bases). CDR1 is SGHRS and CDR2 is YFSETQ in the germline V gene. CDR3 length: 14 residues. The V end lost 3 bases, the J end lost 4 bases, and 13 bases lay between the germline ends. The CDR3 nucleotides are TGCGCCAGCAGCTCGGGACTCCTCGGAGAGACCCAGTACTTC. Its translation is CASSSGLLGETQYF. Full variable domain (rest looked up from reference TRBV5-1 and TRBJ2-5): KAGVTQTPRYLIKTRGQQVTLSCSPISGHRSVSWYQQTPGQGLQFLFEYFSETQRNKGNFPGRFSGRQFSNSRSEMNVSTLELGDSALYLCASSSGLLGETQYFGPGTRLLVL.

This clone has just a few counts. The chain recombines TRBV6-1 with TRBJ1-5; D possibly corresponds to TRBD1 (5 bases). CDR3 length: 12 amino acids. Germline values: CDR1 MNHNS, CDR2 SASEGT. V was trimmed by 6 bases and J by 2 bases, leaving 5 bases between them. In nucleotides, the CDR3 is TGTGCCAGCAGACAGGGCAATCAGCCCCAGCATTTT. It yields the protein CASRQGNQPQHF.

J is TRBJ2-2 and V is TRBV5-1; 7 bases map to TRBD1. V was pared by 2 bases and J by 2 bases, with 6 bases of the junction left unmatched. Germline CDR1 is SGHRS and CDR2 is YFSETQ. This CDR3 has 16 amino acids. The CDR3 sequence is CASSFFDRANTGELFF. In DNA, the CDR3 is TGCGCCAGCAGCTTCTTTGACAGGGCTAACACCGGGGAGCTGTTTTTT.

The chain employs TRBV30 and TRBJ2-3, with D unresolved. Deletions cut 3 bases from V and 6 bases from J, with 16 bases between. The CDR3 runs 14 residues. The germline V gene has CDR1 GTSNPN and CDR2 SVGIG (reference sequence). CDR3 sequence reads: CAWRPGPHGDTQYF. CDR3 sequence (DNA): TGTGCCTGGAGGCCGGGTCCCCACGGTGATACGCAGTATTTT.

The rearrangement joins TRBV7-2 to TRBJ2-1; D gene ambiguous. Trimming removed 5 bases from V and 12 bases from J, with 14 bases in between. From germline, CDR1 is SGHTA and CDR2 FQGNSA. The length of the CDR3 is 12 residues. The CDR3 protein is CASSAPSLGQFF. The CDR3 coding sequence is TGTGCCAGCAGCGCCCCTAGTTTAGGGCAGTTCTTC.

The chain uses TRBV4-1 and TRBJ2-3; TRBD2 agrees at 11 bases. Germline loops: CDR1 MGHRA, CDR2 YSYEKL. With V trimmed by 0 bases and J by 3 bases, 8 bases remained unmatched. The CDR3 runs 18 residues. The CDR3 bases are TGCGCCAGCAGCCAAGATCCCCCGGCTAGCGGGAGGACAGATACGCAGTATTTT. It specifies CASSQDPPASGRTDTQYF.

The chain has TRBV7-3 and TRBJ2-3; D possibly matches TRBD1 or TRBD2 (7 bases each). Germline V gives CDR1 SGHTA, CDR2 FQGTGA. The CDR3 sequence is 15 residues long. Trimming removed 3 bases from V and 6 bases from J, with 16 bases in between. CDR3 region: CASSFSGLRGDTQYF. The CDR3 region has the DNA TGTGCCAGCAGCTTTAGCGGGCTCAGGGGGGATACGCAGTATTTT.

J is TRBJ1-1 and V is TRBV4-1, with a tentative D call TRBD1 (5 bases). Germline CDR1 MGHRA, CDR2 YSYEKL. Trimming took 0 bases from V and 0 from J, leaving 11 bases between them. The CDR3 covers 16 residues. In DNA form, the CDR3 reads TGCGCCAGCAGCCAAGATCCATCAGGGCTGAACACTGAAGCTTTCTTT. Translating it yields CASSQDPSGLNTEAFF.

The chain uses TRBV5-8 and TRBJ1-5; D may be TRBD1 (6 bases). V dropped 4 bases and J dropped 7 bases, with 18 bases sitting between them. Germline V gene data show CDR1 as SGHTS and CDR2 as YDEGEE. This CDR3 has 15 residues. The CDR3 DNA follows: TGTGCCAGCAGCGTGGGGACAATGGCCCGACAGCCCCAGCATTTT. It specifies CASSVGTMARQPQHF.

The rearrangement joins TRBV7-9 to TRBJ2-1; unclear D gene. From germline, CDR1 is SEHNR and CDR2 FQNEAQ (reference sequence). The CDR3 consists of 15 residues. V lost 0 bases and J 7 bases, leaving 13 bases between the germline ends. The CDR3 protein is CASSLALIRGNEQFF. CDR3 bases: TGTGCCAGCAGCTTAGCGCTGATTAGAGGTAATGAGCAGTTCTTC.

This rearrangement joins TRBV6-1 to TRBJ1-4, with a weak D call TRBD1 (5 bases). Trimming left V 2 bases short and J 7 bases short, with 5 bases between. CDR1 is MNHNS, CDR2 SASEGT, per germline. This CDR3 contains 12 residues. CDR3 DNA: TGTGCCAGCAGTGAAAGGGGTGAAAAACTGTTTTTT. It is translated as CASSERGEKLFF.

The chain carries TRBV5-1 and TRBJ2-1, with 10 bases that match TRBD2. The V segment lost 3 bases and the J segment 5 bases; nucleotides outside the gene matches: 5. Looked up from germline, CDR1 is SGHRS and CDR2 is YFSETQ. CDR3 length equals 15 residues. In DNA form, the CDR3 reads TGCGCCAGCAGCTCCGGGACTAGCGAGAACAATGAGCAGTTCTTC. It codes for CASSSGTSENNEQFF.

The chain joins TRBV7-4 to TRBJ2-7; D uncertain. With 6 bases removed from V and 3 bases from J, the gap between germline ends came to 6 bases. CDR1 is SGHVT, CDR2 SQSDAQ, per germline. The CDR3 has 11 residues. Here the CDR3 DNA reads TGTGCCAGCAGGTTGGGCTACGAGCAGTACTTC. It is translated as CASRLGYEQYF.

The chain combines TRBV7-8 with TRBJ1-3; D unclear. CDR3 size: 15 residues. The V end was cut by 7 bases, the J end by 6 bases, with 19 bases between. Per germline, CDR1 SGHVS and CDR2 FQNEAQ. DNA of the CDR3: TGTGCCAGCACTATCGGTCTGCCAGGCGAAAACACCATATATTTT. Translation gives CASTIGLPGENTIYF. Looking up the rest from reference TRBV7-8 and TRBJ1-3 gives the full variable domain: GAGVSQSPRYKVAKRGQDVALRCDPISGHVSLFWYQQALGQGPEFLTYFQNEAQLDKSGLPSDRFFAERPEGSVSTLKIQRTQQEDSAVYLCASTIGLPGENTIYFGEGSWLTVV.

The V call is TRBV28, the J call TRBJ1-2; maybe TRBD1 (6 bases). Germline values: CDR1 MDHEN, CDR2 SYDVKM. The ends were cut back, 8 bases at V and 8 bases at J, with 33 bases in the middle. CDR3 length: 18 residues. The CDR3, as DNA: TGTGCCAGCGGGTTGGCCGGGCCAGGGGTAAGTGGAGGAGACGGCTACACCTTC. Amino acids: CASGLAGPGVSGGDGYTF.